Here is one T cell receptor beta chain with its context. Compared with germline, one end of the junction differs, possibly owing to a read error. Disease in donors with ophthalmopathy had moderate-to-severe activity, CAS ≥3, NOSPECS ≥4 and under 3 months' duration. For repertoire sequencing, the TCR beta CDR3 regions were amplified from RNA transcripts. HTBI primers were employed in first-round RT-PCR, then a second-round multiplex PCR followed. TCRdb ran MiXCR on the multiplex PCR reads and lists one entry per CDR3 protein. The sample yields about 160,000 distinct CDR3 sequences, 37% seen once. Germline loops: CDR1 MNHEY, CDR2 SMNVEV (reference sequence). This CDR3 is 13 amino acids long. This specimen belongs to a study of Graves' ophthalmopathy and Graves' hyperthyroidism. Study details: The study drew peripheral blood at initial diagnosis, before any treatment.

The clonotype comes from a woman aged 40 to 55 with Graves' ophthalmopathy. The rearrangement joins TRBV27 to TRBJ2-7; no definite D call. The sample consisted of peripheral blood. CDR3 bases: TGTGCCAGCAGTTTACAGAGCTCCTGCGAGCAGTACTTC. This sequence encodes CASSLQSSCEQYF.